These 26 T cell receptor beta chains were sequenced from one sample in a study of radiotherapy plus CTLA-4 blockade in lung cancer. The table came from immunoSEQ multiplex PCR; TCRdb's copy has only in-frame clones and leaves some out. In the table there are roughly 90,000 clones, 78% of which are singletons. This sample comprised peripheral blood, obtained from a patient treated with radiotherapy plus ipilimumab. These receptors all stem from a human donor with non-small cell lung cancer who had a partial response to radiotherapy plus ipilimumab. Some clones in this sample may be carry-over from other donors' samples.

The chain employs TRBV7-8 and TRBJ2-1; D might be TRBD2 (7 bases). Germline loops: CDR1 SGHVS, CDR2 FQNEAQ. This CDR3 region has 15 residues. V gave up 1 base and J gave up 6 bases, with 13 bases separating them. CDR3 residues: CASSLVRGAPNEQFF. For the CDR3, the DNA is TGTGCCAGCAGCTTAGTTCGGGGGGCGCCCAATGAGCAGTTCTTC.

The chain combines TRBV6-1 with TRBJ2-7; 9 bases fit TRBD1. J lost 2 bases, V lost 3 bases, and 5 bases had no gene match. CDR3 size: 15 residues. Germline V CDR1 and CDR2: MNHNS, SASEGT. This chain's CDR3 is CASSDPDRGTYEQYF. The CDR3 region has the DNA TGTGCCAGCAGTGACCCGGACAGGGGCACCTACGAGCAGTACTTC.

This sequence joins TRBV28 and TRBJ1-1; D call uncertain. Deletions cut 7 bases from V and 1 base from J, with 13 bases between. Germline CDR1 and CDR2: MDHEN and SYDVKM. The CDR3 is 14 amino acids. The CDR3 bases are TGTGCCAGCACCCTAATCGCTACGAACACTGAAGCTTTCTTT. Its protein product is CASTLIATNTEAFF.

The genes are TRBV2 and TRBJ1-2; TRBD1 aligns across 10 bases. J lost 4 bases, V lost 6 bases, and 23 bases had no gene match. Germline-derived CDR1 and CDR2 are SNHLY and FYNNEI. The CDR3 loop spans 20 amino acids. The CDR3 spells CASSHPGGTGDVERSYGYTF. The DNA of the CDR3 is TGTGCCAGCAGCCACCCTGGGGGGACAGGGGATGTCGAGAGATCCTATGGCTACACCTTC.

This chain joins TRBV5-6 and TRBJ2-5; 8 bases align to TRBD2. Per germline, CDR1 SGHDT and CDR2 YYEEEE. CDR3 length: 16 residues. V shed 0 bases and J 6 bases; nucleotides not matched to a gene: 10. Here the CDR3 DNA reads TGTGCCAGCAGCTTGGGACGGGGGGGGCCTATAAAGACCCAGTACTTC. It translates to CASSLGRGGPIKTQYF.

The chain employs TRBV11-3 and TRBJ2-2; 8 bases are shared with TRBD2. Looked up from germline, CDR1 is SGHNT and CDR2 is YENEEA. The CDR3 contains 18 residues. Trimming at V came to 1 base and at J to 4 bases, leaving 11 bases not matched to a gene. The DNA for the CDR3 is TGTGCCAGCAGCTTAGCCGACTCGGGCGGGGGGACCACCGGGGAGCTGTTTTTT. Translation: CASSLADSGGGTTGELFF.

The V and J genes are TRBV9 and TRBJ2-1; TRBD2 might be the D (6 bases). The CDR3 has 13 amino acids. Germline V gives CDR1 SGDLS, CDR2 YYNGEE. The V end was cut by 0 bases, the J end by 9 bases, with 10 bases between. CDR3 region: CASSVGTSSEQFF. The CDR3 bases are TGTGCCAGCAGCGTAGGTACTAGCAGTGAGCAGTTCTTC.

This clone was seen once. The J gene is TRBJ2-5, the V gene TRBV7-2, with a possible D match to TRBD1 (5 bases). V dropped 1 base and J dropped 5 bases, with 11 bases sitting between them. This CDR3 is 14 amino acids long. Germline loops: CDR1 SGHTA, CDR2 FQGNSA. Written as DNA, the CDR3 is TGTGCCAGCAGCTTAGGCCAGGGTATGGAGACCCAGTACTTC. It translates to CASSLGQGMETQYF.

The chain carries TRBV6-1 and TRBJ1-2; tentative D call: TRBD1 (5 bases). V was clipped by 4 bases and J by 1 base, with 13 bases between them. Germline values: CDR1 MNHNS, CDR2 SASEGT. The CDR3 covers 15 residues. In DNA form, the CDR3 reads TGTGCCAGCAGTGGACACGGGGGAAATAACTATGGCTACACCTTC. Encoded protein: CASSGHGGNNYGYTF.

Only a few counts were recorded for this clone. CDR3: CASSPAGLTNYGYTF. DNA of the CDR3: TGTGCCAGCTCACCGGCCGGACTGACTAACTATGGCTACACCTTC. V is TRBV18 and J is TRBJ1-2; D uncertain. The CDR3 loop spans 15 amino acids. The germline V and J ends were trimmed by 3 bases and 0 bases, with 11 bases remaining between them. Germline lookup yields CDR1 KGHSH and CDR2 LQKENI.

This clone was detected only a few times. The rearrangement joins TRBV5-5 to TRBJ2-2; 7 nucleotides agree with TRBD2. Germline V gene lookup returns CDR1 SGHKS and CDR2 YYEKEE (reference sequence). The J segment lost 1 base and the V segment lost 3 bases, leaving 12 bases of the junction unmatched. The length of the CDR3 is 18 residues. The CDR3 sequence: CASSWGAGGSVNTGELFF. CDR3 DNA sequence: TGTGCCAGCAGCTGGGGAGCCGGGGGGAGTGTGAACACCGGGGAGCTGTTTTTT.

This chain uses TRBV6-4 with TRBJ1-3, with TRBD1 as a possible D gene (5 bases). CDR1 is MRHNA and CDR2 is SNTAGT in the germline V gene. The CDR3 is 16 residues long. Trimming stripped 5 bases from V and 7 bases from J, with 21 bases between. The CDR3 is CASSKPGLLTVNTIYF. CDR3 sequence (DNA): TGTGCCAGCAGTAAACCGGGACTCCTAACTGTTAACACCATATATTTT.

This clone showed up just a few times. This chain's CDR3 is CASSSGTGYTEAFF. CDR3 nucleotides: TGTGCCAGCAGTTCCGGGACAGGGTACACTGAAGCTTTCTTT. The rearrangement uses TRBV7-3 and TRBJ1-1, with 9 positions matching TRBD1. V was pared by 6 bases and J by 3 bases, with 5 bases of the junction left unmatched. CDR3 size: 14 residues. CDR1 is SGHTA and CDR2 is FQGTGA in the germline V gene.

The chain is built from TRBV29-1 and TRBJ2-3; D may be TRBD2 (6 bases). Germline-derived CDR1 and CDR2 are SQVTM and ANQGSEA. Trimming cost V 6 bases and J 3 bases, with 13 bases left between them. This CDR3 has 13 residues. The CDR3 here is CSVISGGTDTQYF. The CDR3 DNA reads TGCAGCGTAATTTCTGGGGGGACAGATACGCAGTATTTT.

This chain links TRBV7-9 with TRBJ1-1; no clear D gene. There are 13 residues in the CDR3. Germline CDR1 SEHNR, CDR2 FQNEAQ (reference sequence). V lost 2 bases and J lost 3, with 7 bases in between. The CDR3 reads CASSLPPDTEAFF. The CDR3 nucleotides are TGTGCCAGCAGCTTACCCCCCGACACTGAAGCTTTCTTT.

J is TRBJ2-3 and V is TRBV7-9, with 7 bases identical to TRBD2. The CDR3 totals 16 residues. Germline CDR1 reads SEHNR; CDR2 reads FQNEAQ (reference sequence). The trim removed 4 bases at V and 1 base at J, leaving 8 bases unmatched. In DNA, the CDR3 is TGTGCCAGCAGCTCCCTCAGGGCGGGAGGCACAGATACGCAGTATTTT. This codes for CASSSLRAGGTDTQYF.

This chain's CDR3 is CASSLGPGIRDTEAFF. The CDR3 nucleotides read TGTGCCAGCAGCTTGGGGCCAGGGATCAGGGACACTGAAGCTTTCTTT. This rearrangement joins TRBV5-4 to TRBJ1-1, with D maybe TRBD1 (5 bases). CDR3 size: 16 residues. The germline CDR1 and CDR2 sequences are SGHNT and YYREEE (reference sequence). Deletions cut 0 bases from V and 3 bases from J, with 15 bases between.

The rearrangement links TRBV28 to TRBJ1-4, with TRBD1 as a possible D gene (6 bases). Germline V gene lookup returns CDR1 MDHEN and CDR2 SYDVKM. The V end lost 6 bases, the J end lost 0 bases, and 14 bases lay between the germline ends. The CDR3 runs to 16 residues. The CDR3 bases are TGTGCCAGCAGCGAGCGACAGGAGACAACTAATGAAAAACTGTTTTTT. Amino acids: CASSERQETTNEKLFF.

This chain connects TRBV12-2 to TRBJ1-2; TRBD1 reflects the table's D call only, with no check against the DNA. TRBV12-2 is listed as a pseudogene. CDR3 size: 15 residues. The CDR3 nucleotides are TGTGCAAGTCGCTTCCCCGGGACAGGGATCTATGGCTACACCTTC. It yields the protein CASRFPGTGIYGYTF.

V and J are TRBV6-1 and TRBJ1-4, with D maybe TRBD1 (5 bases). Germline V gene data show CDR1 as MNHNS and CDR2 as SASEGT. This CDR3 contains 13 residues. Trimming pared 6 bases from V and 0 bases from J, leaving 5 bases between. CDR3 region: CASRQATNEKLFF. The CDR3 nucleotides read TGTGCCAGCAGACAGGCAACTAATGAAAAACTGTTTTTT.

The CDR3: CASSYSGQGGQPQHF. In nucleotides, the CDR3 is TGTGCCAGCAGTTACTCTGGACAGGGCGGTCAGCCCCAGCATTTT. This chain joins TRBV6-5 and TRBJ1-5; 8 bases are shared with TRBD1. CDR3 length: 15 amino acids. The junction had 4 bases not matched to a gene; V was cut back by 0 bases and J by 6 bases. Germline V gene lookup returns CDR1 MNHEY and CDR2 SVGAGI.

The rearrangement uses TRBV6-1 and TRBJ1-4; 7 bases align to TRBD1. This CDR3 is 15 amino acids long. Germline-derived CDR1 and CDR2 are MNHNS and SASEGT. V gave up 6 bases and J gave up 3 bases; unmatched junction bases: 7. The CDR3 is CASSYTTGSNEKLFF. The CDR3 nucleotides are TGTGCCAGCAGCTATACGACAGGGTCTAATGAAAAACTGTTTTTT.

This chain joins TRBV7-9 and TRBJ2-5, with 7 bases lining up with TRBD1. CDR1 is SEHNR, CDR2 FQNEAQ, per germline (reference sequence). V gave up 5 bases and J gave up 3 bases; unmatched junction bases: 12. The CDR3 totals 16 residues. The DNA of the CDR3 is TGTGCCAGCAGCCAAGATTGGAACAGGGGAAAAGAGACCCAGTACTTC. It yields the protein CASSQDWNRGKETQYF.

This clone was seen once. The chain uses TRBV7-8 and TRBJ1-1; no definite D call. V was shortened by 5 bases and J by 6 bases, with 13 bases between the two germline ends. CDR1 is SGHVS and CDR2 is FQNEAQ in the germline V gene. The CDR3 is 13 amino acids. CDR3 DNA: TGTGCCAGCAGCGAAAGAGCGAGGGCTGAAGCTTTCTTT. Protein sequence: CASSERARAEAFF.

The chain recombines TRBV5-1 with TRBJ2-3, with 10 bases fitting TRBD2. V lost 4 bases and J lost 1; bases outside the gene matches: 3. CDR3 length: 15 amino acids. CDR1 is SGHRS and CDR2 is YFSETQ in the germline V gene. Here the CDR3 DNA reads TGCGCCAGCAGCGCCGGACTAGCGGGCACAGATACGCAGTATTTT. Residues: CASSAGLAGTDTQYF.

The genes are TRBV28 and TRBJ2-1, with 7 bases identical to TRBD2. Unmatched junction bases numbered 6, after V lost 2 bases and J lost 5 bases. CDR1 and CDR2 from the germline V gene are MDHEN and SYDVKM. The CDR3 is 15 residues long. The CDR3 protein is CASSLLAGADNEQFF. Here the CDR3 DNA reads TGTGCCAGCAGTTTACTGGCGGGAGCCGACAATGAGCAGTTCTTC. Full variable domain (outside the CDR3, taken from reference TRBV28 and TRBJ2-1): DVKVTQSSRYLVKRTGEKVFLECVQDMDHENMFWYRQDPGLGLRLIYFSYDVKMKEKGDIPEGYSVSREKKERFSLILESASTNQTSMYLCASSLLAGADNEQFFGPGTRLTVL.